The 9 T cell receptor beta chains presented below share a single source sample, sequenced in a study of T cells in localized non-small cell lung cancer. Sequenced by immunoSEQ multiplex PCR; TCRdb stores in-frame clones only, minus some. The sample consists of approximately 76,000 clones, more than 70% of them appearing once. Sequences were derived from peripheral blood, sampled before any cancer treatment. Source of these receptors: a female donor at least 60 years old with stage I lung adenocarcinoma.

CDR3 bases: TGTGCCAGCAGTGAAGGACTAGCGGGAGTTGGTGGAGGAAACACAGATACGCAGTATTTT. It is translated as CASSEGLAGVGGGNTDTQYF. The rearrangement links TRBV6-1 to TRBJ2-3, with TRBD2 matching 12 bases. Per the germline V gene, CDR1 is MNHNS and CDR2 is SASEGT. The CDR3 runs 20 residues. V lost 1 base, J lost 2 bases, and 13 bases stayed unmatched.

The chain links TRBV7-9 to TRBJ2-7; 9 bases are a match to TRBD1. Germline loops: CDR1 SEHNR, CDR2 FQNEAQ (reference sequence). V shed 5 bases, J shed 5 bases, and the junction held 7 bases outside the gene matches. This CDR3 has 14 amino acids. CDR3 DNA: TGTGCCAGCAGCACCGGACAGGGGCGAAACGAGCAGTACTTC. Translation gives CASSTGQGRNEQYF.

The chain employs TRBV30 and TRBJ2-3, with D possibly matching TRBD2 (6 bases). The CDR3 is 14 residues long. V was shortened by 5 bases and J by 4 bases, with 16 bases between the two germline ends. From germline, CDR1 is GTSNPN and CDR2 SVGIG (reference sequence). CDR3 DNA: TGTGCCTGGTCCGGGGCTAGCGCTTCAGATACGCAGTATTTT. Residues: CAWSGASASDTQYF.

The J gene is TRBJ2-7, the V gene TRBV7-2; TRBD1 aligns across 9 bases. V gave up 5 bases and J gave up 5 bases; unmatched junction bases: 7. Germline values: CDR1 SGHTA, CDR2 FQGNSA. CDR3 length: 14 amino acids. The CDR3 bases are TGTGCCAGCAGCCTTTGGGACAGGGCCCACGAGCAGTACTTC. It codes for CASSLWDRAHEQYF.

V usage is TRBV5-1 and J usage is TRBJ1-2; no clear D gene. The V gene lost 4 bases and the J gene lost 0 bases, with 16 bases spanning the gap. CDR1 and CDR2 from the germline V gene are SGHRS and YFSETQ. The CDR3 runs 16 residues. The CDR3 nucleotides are TGCGCCAGCAGCCCGGGCGCGGGCCCGGCTAACTATGGCTACACCTTC. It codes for CASSPGAGPANYGYTF. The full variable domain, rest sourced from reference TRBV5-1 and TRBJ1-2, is KAGVTQTPRYLIKTRGQQVTLSCSPISGHRSVSWYQQTPGQGLQFLFEYFSETQRNKGNFPGRFSGRQFSNSRSEMNVSTLELGDSALYLCASSPGAGPANYGYTFGSGTRLTVV.

The CDR3, as DNA: TGTGCCAGCGAACAAGTCGCGAACACCGGGGAGCTGTTTTTT. As protein: CASEQVANTGELFF. This chain joins TRBV2 and TRBJ2-2; D is ambiguous. V lost 8 bases to trimming and J lost 0 bases, with 10 bases between them. This CDR3 comprises 14 residues. Germline V gene sequence: CDR1 SNHLY, CDR2 FYNNEI.

CDR3 region: CASSEDATDTQYF. The CDR3 nucleotides read TGTGCCAGCAGCGAAGACGCGACAGATACGCAGTATTTT. V is TRBV7-2 and J is TRBJ2-3; D unresolved. Germline CDR1 SGHTA, CDR2 FQGNSA. CDR3 length equals 13 residues. Trimming removed 5 bases at V and 3 bases at J, with 9 bases between.

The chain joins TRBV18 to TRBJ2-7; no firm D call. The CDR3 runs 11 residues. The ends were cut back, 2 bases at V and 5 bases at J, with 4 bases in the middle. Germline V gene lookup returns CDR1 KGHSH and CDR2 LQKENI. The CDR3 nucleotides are TGTGCCAGCTCACCAGACAACGAGCAGTACTTC. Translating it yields CASSPDNEQYF.

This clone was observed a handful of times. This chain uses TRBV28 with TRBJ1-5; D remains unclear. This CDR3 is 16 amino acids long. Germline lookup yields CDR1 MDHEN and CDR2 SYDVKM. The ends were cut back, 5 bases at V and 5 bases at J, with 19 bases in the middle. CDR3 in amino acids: CASSPPQTRSYQPQHF. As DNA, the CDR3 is TGTGCCAGCAGTCCCCCTCAGACGCGGTCCTATCAGCCCCAGCATTTT. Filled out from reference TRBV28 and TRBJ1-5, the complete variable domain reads DVKVTQSSRYLVKRTGEKVFLECVQDMDHENMFWYRQDPGLGLRLIYFSYDVKMKEKGDIPEGYSVSREKKERFSLILESASTNQTSMYLCASSPPQTRSYQPQHFGDGTRLSIL.